The 7 T cell receptor beta chains below were found in one sample sequenced in a study of T cells in Graves' hyperthyroidism and ophthalmopathy. Regions amplified from RNA transcripts were the TCR beta CDR3 regions. First-round RT-PCR with HTBI primers amplified the TCR CDR3 region. MiXCR was run by TCRdb on the multiplex PCR reads, yielding one entry per CDR3 protein. The sample shows fewer than 450,000 distinct CDR3 sequences, about 17% of them seen only once. The sequencing sample was made of blood. The receptors were sampled from a woman younger than 45 with Graves' hyperthyroidism that later progressed to Graves' ophthalmopathy.

The table lists this clonotype with a few counts. The chain recombines TRBV3-1 with TRBJ2-5, with D possibly TRBD1 on 5 matching bases. Germline V lookup: CDR1 LGHDT, CDR2 YNNKEL (reference sequence). The ends were cut back, 4 bases at V and 2 bases at J, with 14 bases in the middle. The CDR3 consists of 15 residues. The CDR3: CASSLAPDIQETQYF. CDR3 sequence (DNA): TGTGCCAGCAGCCTCGCCCCGGACATTCAAGAGACCCAGTACTTC.

The chain is built from TRBV19 and TRBJ2-3, with D tentatively TRBD1 or TRBD2 (7 bases each). Germline values: CDR1 LNHDA, CDR2 SQIVND (reference sequence). The germline V and J ends were trimmed by 10 bases and 1 base, with 18 bases remaining between them. The CDR3 sequence is 15 residues long. The CDR3 sequence: CATRQGGVGTDTQYF. The CDR3, as DNA: TGTGCCACCCGACAGGGAGGGGTAGGCACAGATACGCAGTATTTT.

There are many counts of this clonotype. The chain recombines TRBV7-2 with TRBJ2-3; TRBD1 matches at 8 bases. The germline gives CDR1 SGHTA, CDR2 FQGNSA. This CDR3 contains 12 residues. With V trimmed by 5 bases and J by 8 bases, 3 bases remained unmatched. The CDR3 is CASSLQGGTQYF. In nucleotides, the CDR3 is TGTGCCAGCAGCCTACAGGGGGGTACGCAGTATTTT.

DNA for the CDR3: TGTGCCAGCAGACCGTTTCAGGGACAAGAGACCCAGTACTTC. Protein sequence: CASRPFQGQETQYF. The rearrangement uses TRBV2 and TRBJ2-5, with D possibly TRBD1 on 5 matching bases. CDR1 is SNHLY and CDR2 is FYNNEI in the germline V gene. V was clipped by 6 bases and J by 2 bases, with 13 bases between them. The CDR3 is 14 residues long.

This clonotype was picked up a small number of times. The rearrangement joins TRBV16 to TRBJ2-5; D is undetermined. In germline, CDR1 is KGHSY, CDR2 FQNENV. Trimming took 5 bases from V and 5 from J, leaving 12 bases between them. The CDR3 covers 13 residues. The CDR3 nucleotides read TGTGCCAGCAGCGGGCAGGTCGGGGAGACCCAGTACTTC. Translated, it gives CASSGQVGETQYF.

The chain recombines TRBV7-6 with TRBJ2-1; the D gene is possibly TRBD2 (5 bases). The germline V gene encodes CDR1 SGHVS and CDR2 FNYEAQ. This CDR3 has 15 residues. V dropped 2 bases and J dropped 5 bases, with 13 bases sitting between them. Here the CDR3 DNA reads TGTGCCAGCAGCTTAAGTGGCGGGCCCAACAATGAGCAGTTCTTC. Translating gives CASSLSGGPNNEQFF. Full variable domain (remainder filled in from reference TRBV7-6 and TRBJ2-1): GAGVSQSPRYKVTKRGQDVALRCDPISGHVSLYWYRQALGQGPEFLTYFNYEAQQDKSGLPNDRFSAERPEGSISTLTIQRTEQRDSAMYRCASSLSGGPNNEQFFGPGTRLTVL.

A remark on this clonotype: This may be a read error, as it is one base from a much larger clone. The rearrangement links TRBV9 to TRBJ2-2; possible D gene TRBD2, 5 bases. The V gene's germline CDR1 is SGDLS and CDR2 YYNGEE. The CDR3 covers 16 residues. In DNA form, the CDR3 reads TGTGCCAGCAGCGTAGGCGGCAGGCGGGTTTTCGGGAAGCTGTTTTTT. Translating it yields CASSVGGRRVFGKLFF.